One and the same sample provided the 8 T cell receptor beta chains below, sequenced in a study of monozygotic twins with inflammatory bowel disease. For each CDR3 protein, TCRdb gives one entry from its re-call of the 5' RACE reads, without DNA. The repertoire table contains a few hundred thousand distinct CDR3 sequences. Material for sequencing was blood. The receptor source for this set is a human donor with ulcerative colitis or Crohn's disease, or a healthy co-twin of an affected twin (not recorded which).

The V and J genes are TRBV4-1 and TRBJ2-1; lacking DNA, the TRBD1 call made by TCRdb goes unchecked. Germline CDR1 is MGHRA and CDR2 is YSYEKL. The CDR3 extends over 13 amino acids. CDR3 loop: CASSQVQGTGLFF.

The V call is TRBV19, the J call TRBJ1-3; without DNA, the TCRdb call of TRBD1 cannot be checked. Germline-derived CDR1 and CDR2 are LNHDA and SQIVND (reference sequence). The CDR3 extends over 19 amino acids. CDR3 residues: CASTPGTGVRGTLGNTIYF.

The rearrangement uses TRBV20-1 and TRBJ1-4; lacking DNA, the TRBD1 call made by TCRdb goes unchecked. The CDR3 is made up of 14 amino acids. CDR1 is DFQATT and CDR2 is SNEGSKA in the germline V gene (reference sequence). The CDR3 spells CSARSGTVFEKLFF.

The chain links TRBV10-3 to TRBJ1-5; absent DNA, TCRdb's TRBD1 call cannot be checked. In germline, CDR1 is ENHRY, CDR2 SYGVKD. The CDR3 contains 20 residues. This CDR3 is CAISDSLGDRGPYSNQPQHF.

The chain uses TRBV18 and TRBJ1-6; TCRdb designates TRBD1, a call that cannot be tested without DNA. CDR3 length: 15 amino acids. Germline V gene lookup returns CDR1 KGHSH and CDR2 LQKENI. CDR3 sequence reads: CASSPRGQLISPLHF.

CDR3 region: CASRTDRGVDIQYF. The chain combines TRBV7-2 with TRBJ2-4; TCRdb returns TRBD1, unconfirmable since there is no DNA. The CDR3 is 14 amino acids. Germline lookup yields CDR1 SGHTA and CDR2 FQGNSA. Together with reference TRBV7-2 and TRBJ2-4, the CDR3 gives the full variable domain: GAGVSQSPSNKVTEKGKDVELRCDPISGHTALYWYRQSLGQGLEFLIYFQGNSAPDKSGLPSDRFSAERTGGSVSTLTIQRTQQEDSAVYLCASRTDRGVDIQYFGAGTRLSVL.

The rearrangement joins TRBV4-1 to TRBJ2-2; TCRdb proposes TRBD2, but this gene call is untestable without DNA. The length of the CDR3 is 16 residues. Germline V gives CDR1 MGHRA, CDR2 YSYEKL. CDR3: CASSQQTSGVTGELFF.

CDR3 region: CASSQDLQVLSYEQYF. The J gene is TRBJ2-7, the V gene TRBV4-3; the TCRdb call, TRBD1, lacks DNA for checking. Germline V gene lookup returns CDR1 LGHNA and CDR2 YSLEER. The CDR3 has 16 amino acids.